This T cell receptor (beta chain) originates from a study of blood T cell repertoires in COVID-19. The germline gives CDR1 KGHDR, CDR2 SFDVKD. The CDR3 spans 15 residues. Trimming removed 4 bases at V and 6 bases at J, with 14 bases between. In the authors' methods: Amplification with reference gene primers provided the estimates of nucleated cell counts. The table came from immunoSEQ multiplex PCR; TCRdb's copy has only in-frame clones and leaves some out. V and J calls and clone size are given by that table; D and trimming were obtained from the DNA. The sample has approximately 260,000 clones, roughly 83% seen once.

The sample was peripheral blood. This chain links TRBV24-1 with TRBJ2-2; D possibly corresponds to TRBD2 (6 bases). The source of this sequence is a woman of 80 years or more with acute or convalescent COVID-19. CDR3 nucleotides: TGTGCCACCAGTGACGCCCGGCGGGGCCCCGGGGAGCTGTTTTTT. It codes for CATSDARRGPGELFF.